Sequencing of this T cell receptor beta chain was carried out in a study of blood T cell repertoires in COVID-19. The repertoire was sequenced with immunoSEQ multiplex PCR; TCRdb's copy has only in-frame clones and lacks some. The top ten clones hold 3.5% to 5.5% of a sample with some 150,000 clones, approximately 87% of them seen once. J lost 6 bases, V lost 6 bases, and 11 bases had no gene match. Germline CDR1 reads LNHDA; CDR2 reads SQIVND (reference sequence). This CDR3 contains 16 residues. The receptor was derived from a woman between 35 and 50 years old with acute or convalescent COVID-19. Specimen: peripheral blood. The genes are TRBV19 and TRBJ2-1; 10 nucleotides align to TRBD2. The CDR3 spells CASRSSSGSLINEQFF. The CDR3 DNA sequence: TGTGCCAGTAGAAGCTCTAGCGGGAGCTTGATCAATGAGCAGTTCTTC.